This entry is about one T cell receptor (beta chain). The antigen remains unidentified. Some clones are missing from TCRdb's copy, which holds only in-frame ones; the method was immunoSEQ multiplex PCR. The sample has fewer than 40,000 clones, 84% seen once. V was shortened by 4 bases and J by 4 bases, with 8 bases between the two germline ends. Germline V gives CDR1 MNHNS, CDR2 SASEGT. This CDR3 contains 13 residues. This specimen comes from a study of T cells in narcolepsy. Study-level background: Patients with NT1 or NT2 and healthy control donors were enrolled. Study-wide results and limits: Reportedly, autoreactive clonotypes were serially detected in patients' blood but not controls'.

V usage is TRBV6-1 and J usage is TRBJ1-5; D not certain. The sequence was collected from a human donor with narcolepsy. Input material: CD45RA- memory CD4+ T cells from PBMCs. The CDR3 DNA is TGTGCCAGCAGTGGAACAGCTAATCAGCCCCAGCATTTT. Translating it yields CASSGTANQPQHF.